Listed below are T cell receptor beta chains from one sample, sequenced in a study of cytotoxic CD8 clonotypes in ibrutinib-treated CLL. Assay: immunoSEQ multiplex PCR; the TCRdb copy retains only in-frame clones and omits some. The sample shows 35,000 or so clones, over 70% of them seen only once. The sequencing used PBMCs, collected at disease progression, from a patient treated with ibrutinib. The receptors were gathered from a human donor with chronic lymphocytic leukemia. Both conserved end residues are part of each CDR3. The D gene is left open where the match is weak. The listing skips clone size in some rows; elsewhere it reads once, few, many or a size class.

>NA|15|TRBJ2-5|NA|TRBV25-1
TGTGCCAGCAGTTCCCCCGGGACCAACCTAGAGACCCAGTACTTC
CASSSPGTNLETQYF
>NA|11|TRBJ1-2|NA|TRBV10-3
TGTGCCATCAGTGATGGCTATGGCTACACCTTC
CAISDGYGYTF
>few|16|TRBJ2-5|NA|TRBV4-1
TGCGCCAGCAGCCCCCTGGGGGGCCCGGGACAAGAGACCCAGTACTTC
CASSPLGGPGQETQYF
>NA|13|TRBJ1-2|NA|TRBV2
TGTGCCAGCAGGACAGGCCCTAACTATGGCTACACCTTC
CASRTGPNYGYTF
>NA|13|TRBJ2-2|NA|TRBV2
TGTGCCAGCAGACTTGACGGGACCGGGGAGCTGTTTTTT
CASRLDGTGELFF
>NA|15|TRBJ1-1|NA|TRBV6-1
TGTGCCAGCAGTGAAGCTAGGAGTCTGAACACTGAAGCTTTCTTT
CASSEARSLNTEAFF
>medium-sized|20|TRBJ2-7|NA|TRBV5-4
TGTGCCAGCAGCTGGGGAGGTAACGGGACAGTCCATAGTTTAACCTACGAGCAGTACTTC
CASSWGGNGTVHSLTYEQYF
>NA|14|TRBJ2-7|NA|TRBV6-5
TGTGCCAGCAGCCCGGTTGGCCTGTCGCAAGAGCAGTACTTC
CASSPVGLSQEQYF
>NA|16|TRBJ2-3|NA|TRBV4-2
TGTGCCAGCAGGGCGTTGCGGGCGAGTAGCACAGATACGCAGTATTTT
CASRALRASSTDTQYF
>few|17|TRBJ1-1|TRBD1|TRBV19
TGTGCCAGTAGTATTTCCCCTCCCAACAGGGGTAACACTGAAGCTTTCTTT
CASSISPPNRGNTEAFF
>few|16|TRBJ1-5|NA|TRBV5-1
TGCGCCAGCAGCCCAACAGGTCCGGGGCGGAATCAGCCCCAGCATTTT
CASSPTGPGRNQPQHF
>once|15|TRBJ1-1|TRBD1|TRBV5-1
TGCGCCAGCAGCTTTACAGGGACAGGGAACACTGAAGCTTTCTTT
CASSFTGTGNTEAFF
>NA|15|TRBJ2-5|NA|TRBV2
TGTGCCAGCAGTGGCGTTCAAGGGGGTGGGGAGACCCAGTACTTC
CASSGVQGGGETQYF
>NA|16|TRBJ2-1|TRBD1|TRBV7-9
TGTGCCAGCAGCCCTTCGACAGGGTCCCCCTACAATGAGCAGTTCTTC
CASSPSTGSPYNEQFF
>few|14|TRBJ2-7|TRBD2|TRBV6-1
TGTGCCAGCAGTGAGAGTCAGGCGGGAGACGAGCAGTACTTC
CASSESQAGDEQYF
>few|15|TRBJ1-5|TRBD1|TRBV2
TGTGCCAGCAGTGAATCGGGACAGGCCCAAGGGCCCCAGCATTTT
CASSESGQAQGPQHF
>few|16|TRBJ1-2|TRBD1|TRBV27
TGTGCCAGCGGGTTCACAGGGGGCCGACGTAACTATGGCTACACCTTC
CASGFTGGRRNYGYTF
>NA|11|TRBJ2-5|NA|TRBV6-1
TGTGCCAGCAGCAATAAAGAGACCCAGTACTTC
CASSNKETQYF
>NA|13|TRBJ1-2|NA|TRBV19
TGTGCCAGTAGTTCCGGGACATCCCTTGGCTACACCTTC
CASSSGTSLGYTF
>NA|15|TRBJ2-2|TRBD1|TRBV19
TGTGCCAGTAGTCCCACAGGGGCGGCCACCGGGGAGCTGTTTTTT
CASSPTGAATGELFF
>NA|14|TRBJ2-2|NA|TRBV6-1
TGTGCCAGCAAAACAGGGACCAACACCGGGGAGCTGTTTTTT
CASKTGTNTGELFF
>NA|13|TRBJ2-3|NA|TRBV5-4
TGTGCCAGCAGCCCGCAGACAGCCGATACGCAGTATTTT
CASSPQTADTQYF
>NA|19|TRBJ2-3|TRBD1|TRBV14
TGTGCCAGCAGCCCCCGGGACAGGAAGACAAAATCCTACACAGATACGCAGTATTTT
CASSPRDRKTKSYTDTQYF
>NA|11|TRBJ2-1|NA|TRBV5-6
TGTGCCAGCAGCGCACACAATGAGCAGTTCTTC
CASSAHNEQFF
>NA|16|TRBJ2-5|TRBD2|TRBV5-1
TGCGCCAGCAGCTTGGTTGCAGCGGGGGGGCAAGAGACCCAGTACTTC
CASSLVAAGGQETQYF